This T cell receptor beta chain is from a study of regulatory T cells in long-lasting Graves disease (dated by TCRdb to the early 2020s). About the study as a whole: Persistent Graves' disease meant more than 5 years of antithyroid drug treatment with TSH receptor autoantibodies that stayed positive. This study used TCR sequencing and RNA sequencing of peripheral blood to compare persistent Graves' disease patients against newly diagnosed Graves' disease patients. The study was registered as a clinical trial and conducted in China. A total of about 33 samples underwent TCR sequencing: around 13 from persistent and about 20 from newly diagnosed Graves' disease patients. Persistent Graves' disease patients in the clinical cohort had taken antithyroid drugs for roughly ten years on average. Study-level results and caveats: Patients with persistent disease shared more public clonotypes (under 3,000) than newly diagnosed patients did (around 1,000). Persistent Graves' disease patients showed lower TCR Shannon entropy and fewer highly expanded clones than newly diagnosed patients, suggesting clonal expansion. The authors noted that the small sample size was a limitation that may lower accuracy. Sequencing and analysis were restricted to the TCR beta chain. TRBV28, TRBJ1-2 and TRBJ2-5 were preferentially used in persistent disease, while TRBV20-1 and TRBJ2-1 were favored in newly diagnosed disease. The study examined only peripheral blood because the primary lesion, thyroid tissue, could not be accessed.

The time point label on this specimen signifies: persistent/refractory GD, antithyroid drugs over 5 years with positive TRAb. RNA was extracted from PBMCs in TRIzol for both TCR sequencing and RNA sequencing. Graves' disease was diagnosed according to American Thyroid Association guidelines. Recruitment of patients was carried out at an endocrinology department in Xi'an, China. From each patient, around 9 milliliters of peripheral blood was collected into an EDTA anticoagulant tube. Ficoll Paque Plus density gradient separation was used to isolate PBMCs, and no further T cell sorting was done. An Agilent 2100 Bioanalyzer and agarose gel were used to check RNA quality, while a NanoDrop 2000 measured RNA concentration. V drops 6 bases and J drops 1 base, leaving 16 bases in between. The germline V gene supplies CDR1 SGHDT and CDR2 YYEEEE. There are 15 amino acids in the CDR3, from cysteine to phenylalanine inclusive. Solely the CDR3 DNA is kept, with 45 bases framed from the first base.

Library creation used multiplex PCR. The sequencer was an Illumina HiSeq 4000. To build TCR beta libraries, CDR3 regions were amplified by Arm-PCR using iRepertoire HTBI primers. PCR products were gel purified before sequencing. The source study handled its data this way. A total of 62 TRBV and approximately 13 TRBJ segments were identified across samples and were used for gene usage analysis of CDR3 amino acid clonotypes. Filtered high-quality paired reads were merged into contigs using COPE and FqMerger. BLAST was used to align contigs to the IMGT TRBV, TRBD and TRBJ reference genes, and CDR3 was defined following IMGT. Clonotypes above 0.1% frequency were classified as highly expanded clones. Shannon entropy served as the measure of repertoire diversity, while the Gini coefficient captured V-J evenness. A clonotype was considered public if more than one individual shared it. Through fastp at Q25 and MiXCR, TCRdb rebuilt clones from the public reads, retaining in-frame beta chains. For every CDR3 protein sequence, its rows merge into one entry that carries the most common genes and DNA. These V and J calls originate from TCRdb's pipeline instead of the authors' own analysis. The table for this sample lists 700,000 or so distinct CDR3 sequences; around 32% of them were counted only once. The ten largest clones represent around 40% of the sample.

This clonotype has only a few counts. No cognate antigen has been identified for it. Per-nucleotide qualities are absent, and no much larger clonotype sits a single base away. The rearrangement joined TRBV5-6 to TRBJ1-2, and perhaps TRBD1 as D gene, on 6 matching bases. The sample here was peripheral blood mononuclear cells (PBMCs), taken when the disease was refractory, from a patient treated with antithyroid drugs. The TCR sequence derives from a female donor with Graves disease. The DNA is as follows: TGTGCCAGCAACGAACAGGGACGGAGTAACTATGGCTACACCTTC. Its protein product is CASNEQGRSNYGYTF.